The 2 T cell receptor beta chains given below trace back to one sample, sequenced in a study of T cell responses to AZD1222 COVID-19 vaccine. Sequenced by immunoSEQ multiplex PCR; TCRdb stores in-frame clones only, minus some. The sample contains approximately 92,000 clones, around 84% of which appear only once. The sample was peripheral blood, taken on day 0 of AZD1222 vaccination. The receptor source for this set is an adult in good health.

This chain connects TRBV6-2 or TRBV6-3 to TRBJ1-1, with unresolved D. This CDR3 comprises 15 residues. V lost 2 bases to trimming and J lost 4 bases, with 14 bases between them. The V gene's germline CDR1 is MNHEY and CDR2 SVGEGT. Here the CDR3 reads CASSYLSAVSTEAFF. The CDR3 nucleotides are TGTGCCAGCAGTTACCTCTCGGCCGTTAGCACTGAAGCTTTCTTT.

The chain recombines TRBV4-1 with TRBJ2-7, with 11 positions matching TRBD2. Looked up from germline, CDR1 is MGHRA and CDR2 is YSYEKL. J was trimmed by 6 bases and V by 4 bases; bases with no gene match: 11. The CDR3 is 16 residues long. CDR3 region: CASSPASGGLVGEQYF. The CDR3 bases are TGCGCCAGCAGCCCGGCTAGCGGGGGGCTTGTGGGCGAGCAGTACTTC.